The rows below give T cell receptor beta chains drawn from one sample of a study of T cell repertoires in cytomegalovirus infection. MiXCR, run by TCRdb on the reads, gives a single entry per CDR3 protein. The top ten hold around 8% of the sample, which has some 600,000 distinct CDR3 sequences, approximately 24% seen once. The source material was CD8+ T cells from PBMCs. These receptors were collected from a human donor in good health (CMV status not recorded). Some clones in this sample may be carry-over from other donors' samples. Each CDR3 is given with its conserved first and last residue.

j_call: TRBJ1-1; v_call: TRBV12-3/TRBV12-4; cdr3_aa: CASSPFPPGQGGEAFF
j_call: TRBJ2-7; v_call: TRBV27; cdr3_aa: CASSLIGSSSYEQYF
j_call: TRBJ2-1; v_call: TRBV28; cdr3_aa: CASSPVVGIYNEQFF
j_call: TRBJ2-2; v_call: TRBV29-1; cdr3_aa: CSTGQPNTGELFF
j_call: TRBJ2-1; v_call: TRBV28; cdr3_aa: CASISPRGEVSYNEQFF
j_call: TRBJ2-5; v_call: TRBV7-9; cdr3_aa: CASSPRSLFQETQYF
j_call: TRBJ2-5; v_call: TRBV11-3; cdr3_aa: CASSLGGRVQETQYF
j_call: TRBJ1-1; v_call: TRBV10-3; cdr3_aa: CATVSGNTEAFF
j_call: TRBJ2-1; v_call: TRBV20-1; cdr3_aa: CSARAFSYNEQFF
j_call: TRBJ2-1; v_call: TRBV6-2/TRBV6-3; cdr3_aa: CASSYSPEGGNEQFF
j_call: TRBJ1-1; v_call: TRBV12-3/TRBV12-4; cdr3_aa: CASRGASEAFF
j_call: TRBJ1-5; v_call: TRBV18; cdr3_aa: CASSPPGGDQPQHF
j_call: TRBJ2-2; v_call: TRBV20-1; cdr3_aa: CSAPWAGMNTGELFF
j_call: TRBJ2-3; v_call: TRBV7-6; cdr3_aa: CASSQKVGHLSTDTQYF
j_call: TRBJ1-1; v_call: TRBV4-1; cdr3_aa: CASSPKAAGAGTEAFF
j_call: TRBJ2-1; v_call: TRBV7-6; cdr3_aa: CASRFSGGPLNKQFF
j_call: TRBJ2-1; v_call: TRBV6-6; cdr3_aa: CASSYSTGQGVYNEQFF
j_call: TRBJ2-1; v_call: TRBV6-2/TRBV6-3; cdr3_aa: CASSYTTKGQSLNEQFF
j_call: TRBJ2-5; v_call: TRBV28; cdr3_aa: CASSTLAGLPQETQYF
j_call: TRBJ1-3; v_call: TRBV2; cdr3_aa: CASSSYSGNTIYF
j_call: TRBJ1-2; v_call: TRBV5-6; cdr3_aa: CASSPSPGPSAGYTF
j_call: TRBJ2-1; v_call: TRBV7-4; cdr3_aa: CASSPQAGHEQFF
j_call: TRBJ1-1; v_call: TRBV14; cdr3_aa: CASSYFTKAEAFF
j_call: TRBJ1-2; v_call: TRBV5-5; cdr3_aa: CASSFNIANPYGYTF
j_call: TRBJ2-1; v_call: TRBV24-1; cdr3_aa: CATSKTGRVNEQFF
j_call: TRBJ2-6; v_call: TRBV6-5; cdr3_aa: CASSYSPVSGANVLTF
j_call: TRBJ2-1; v_call: TRBV6-5; cdr3_aa: CATSGQSYNEQFF
j_call: TRBJ1-2; v_call: TRBV9; cdr3_aa: CASSVGIGYTF
j_call: TRBJ2-3; v_call: TRBV9; cdr3_aa: CASSAGLFITDTQYF
j_call: TRBJ2-1; v_call: TRBV7-6; cdr3_aa: CASSLPTSGASYNEQFF
j_call: TRBJ2-2; v_call: TRBV15; cdr3_aa: CATSQSAGAVGELFF
j_call: TRBJ1-5; v_call: TRBV20-1; cdr3_aa: CSARDPDRGAAEPQHF
j_call: TRBJ2-2; v_call: TRBV28; cdr3_aa: CASSFYSGDTGELFF
j_call: TRBJ2-5; v_call: TRBV6-2/TRBV6-3; cdr3_aa: CASNDGGRGETQYF
j_call: TRBJ1-6; v_call: TRBV7-2; cdr3_aa: CASSRDSLGSPLHF
j_call: TRBJ1-2; v_call: TRBV6-2/TRBV6-3; cdr3_aa: CASSYPTTRTGAYGYTF
j_call: TRBJ2-1; v_call: TRBV19; cdr3_aa: CASSSRGPSSYNEQFF
j_call: TRBJ2-7; v_call: TRBV29-1; cdr3_aa: CSVERQYEQYF
j_call: TRBJ1-2; v_call: TRBV6-5; cdr3_aa: CASTTGGEGYTF
j_call: TRBJ1-2; v_call: TRBV29-1; cdr3_aa: CSVQKGQIGQYTF
j_call: TRBJ2-1; v_call: TRBV20-1; cdr3_aa: CSAPGLEYNEQFF
j_call: TRBJ2-5; v_call: TRBV29-1; cdr3_aa: CSVEATDETQYF
j_call: TRBJ1-1; v_call: TRBV7-2; cdr3_aa: CASRYRGPGTEAFF
j_call: TRBJ2-2; v_call: TRBV5-5; cdr3_aa: CASSPLAGELFF
j_call: TRBJ2-1; v_call: TRBV7-2; cdr3_aa: CASSHSGGAFNEQFF
j_call: TRBJ2-2; v_call: TRBV7-9; cdr3_aa: CASSLPISLKGTGELFF
j_call: TRBJ2-3; v_call: TRBV5-1; cdr3_aa: CASSLGQGEDTQYF
j_call: TRBJ1-5; v_call: TRBV7-6; cdr3_aa: CASGVGAQVSPQHF
j_call: TRBJ2-3; v_call: TRBV28; cdr3_aa: CALALDTQYF
j_call: TRBJ2-5; v_call: TRBV9; cdr3_aa: CANSRFSGGSQETQYF
j_call: TRBJ2-1; v_call: TRBV29-1; cdr3_aa: CSAMHGGPSYNEQFF
j_call: TRBJ2-2; v_call: TRBV25-1; cdr3_aa: CAAGVTGELFF
j_call: TRBJ2-3; v_call: TRBV12-3/TRBV12-4; cdr3_aa: CASSQMYRDTQYF